This paragraph reports one T cell receptor beta chain. Antigen unknown. The data originate from a study of shared clonotypes between healthy human individuals. Study-level points and caveats: Donor scarcity curtailed the genetic and exposure-history diversity represented herein.

The data were produced by immunoSEQ multiplex PCR, yet TCRdb's version contains in-frame clones alone and is incomplete. The data show some 900,000 clones, with more than 75% seen just once and 1.5% held by the top ten. Germline assignment: CDR1 KGHSH and CDR2 LQKENI. Trimming shortened V by 6 bases and J by 7 bases, and 13 bases separated the two germline ends. This CDR3 contains 13 residues. The specimen sequenced was memory CD4+ T cells sorted from blood. Subset defined: CD45RA-negative fraction. V gene TRBV18 combines with J gene TRBJ2-1, with D possibly being TRBD2 (6 bases). The source is a man between 18 and 29 years old in good health. The CDR3 is CASSLGTPNEQFF. The CDR3 region has the DNA TGTGCCAGCTCGCTCGGGACTCCTAATGAGCAGTTCTTC.